This T cell receptor beta chain was sequenced during a study of CD8+ T cells in alopecia areata. Overall study context: It was 6 to 18 months of tofacitinib, and then there were 6 months off drug. Study-level results: TCR sharing across patients was less clear than in mice, possibly HLA-related. Greater clonality was observed in lesional scalp samples, especially alopecia totalis/universalis, versus normal scalp.

Isolated RNA was reverse transcribed into cDNA used as the sequencing template. Repertoires were generated with immunoSEQ multiplex PCR, while TCRdb's copy carries only in-frame clones and drops some. The data contain about 130,000 clones, about 50% of them singletons. Obtained from alopecia areata patients were lesional scalp punch biopsies along with peripheral blood. As concerns this clone: Its antigen is not known.

This clonotype was obtained from a human donor with alopecia areata. Source: CD8+ T cells sorted from blood, taken at week 0.

This chain's CDR3 is CAWHGPDNSYEQYF. In DNA form, the CDR3 reads TGTGCCTGGCATGGTCCGGACAACTCCTACGAGCAGTACTTC. The J gene is TRBJ2-7, the V gene TRBV30; D possibly corresponds to TRBD1 (5 bases). The CDR3 consists of 14 residues. V was shortened by 5 bases and J by 0 bases, with 14 bases between the two germline ends. In germline, CDR1 is GTSNPN, CDR2 SVGIG (reference sequence).